A selection of T cell receptor beta chains follows, all from one sample in a study of blood T cell repertoires in COVID-19. TCRdb's table, derived via immunoSEQ multiplex PCR, lists solely in-frame clones and lacks some. The sample yields about 330,000 clones, more than 70% seen once. Material for sequencing was peripheral blood. The receptors come from a woman between 45 and 65 years old with acute or convalescent COVID-19. Both conserved end residues are part of each CDR3. D genes are given only for firm matches. Size tells how often a clone was seen (once, few, many) or the class of an expanded clone, and some rows leave it out.

clone_size j_call d_call v_call cdr3_aa cdr3_nt
NA TRBJ1-4 NA TRBV28 CASSYPGRGWTNEKLFF TGTGCCAGCAGTTACCCCGGGCGGGGGTGGACTAATGAAAAACTGTTTTTT
NA TRBJ2-5 NA TRBV5-1 CASSFRGLGETQYF TGCGCCAGCAGCTTCAGGGGCCTCGGGGAGACCCAGTACTTC
NA TRBJ2-7 NA TRBV30 CAWSPGSYYEQYF TGTGCCTGGTCCCCGGGGTCTTACTACGAGCAGTACTTC
NA TRBJ1-5 NA TRBV19 CASNFRGARGWPQHF TGTGCCAGTAACTTCCGGGGGGCCCGCGGGTGGCCCCAGCATTTT
NA TRBJ2-3 TRBD1 TRBV3-1/TRBV3-2 CASSRTGADTQYF TGTGCCAGCAGTAGGACAGGGGCAGATACGCAGTATTTT
NA TRBJ1-4 TRBD1 TRBV9 CASSAPGGSEKLFF TGTGCCAGCAGCGCCCCAGGGGGTAGTGAAAAACTGTTTTTT
NA TRBJ1-1 TRBD1 TRBV7-2 CASSLEGGGPEGRAFF TGTGCCAGCAGCTTAGAAGGAGGGGGCCCTGAAGGGAGAGCTTTCTTT
NA TRBJ2-2 TRBD2 TRBV5-4 CASSLAGAGVAGELFF TGTGCCAGCAGCTTGGCCGGAGCGGGAGTCGCCGGGGAGCTGTTTTTT
NA TRBJ2-7 TRBD2 TRBV5-1 CASSTLAGDREQYF TGCGCCAGCAGCACGCTAGCGGGAGACCGCGAGCAGTACTTC
once TRBJ1-3 NA TRBV28 CASQGLSPGNTIYF TGTGCCAGCCAGGGACTTTCCCCTGGAAACACCATATATTTT
NA TRBJ2-1 NA TRBV20-1 CSALRDNEQFF TGCAGCGCCTTACGAGACAATGAGCAGTTCTTC
once TRBJ1-4 NA TRBV7-9 CASSVSTGKLFF TGTGCCAGCAGCGTCTCGACAGGTAAACTGTTTTTT
NA TRBJ2-7 NA TRBV20-1 CSASSAGISYEQYF TGCAGTGCTAGTAGCGCCGGCATCTCCTACGAGCAGTACTTC
NA TRBJ2-3 NA TRBV19 CASGREGYTQYF TGTGCCAGCGGCCGCGAGGGCTATACGCAGTATTTT
NA TRBJ2-7 TRBD2 TRBV3-1/TRBV3-2 CASSPPAGGMVEQYF TGTGCCAGCAGCCCGCCAGCGGGAGGGATGGTCGAGCAGTACTTC
NA TRBJ2-1 TRBD2 TRBV27 CASSLRTSGTSYNEQFF TGTGCCAGCAGTCTTAGGACTAGCGGGACGTCCTACAATGAGCAGTTCTTC
once TRBJ2-2 NA TRBV21-1 CASSKARLAFSPGTGELFF TGTGCCAGCAGCAAAGCCAGGCTAGCTTTCTCCCCGGGCACCGGGGAGCTGTTTTTT
NA TRBJ2-2 NA TRBV4-2 CASSHPGRQGAGELFF TGTGCCAGCAGCCACCCAGGGAGGCAGGGAGCCGGGGAGCTGTTTTTT
few TRBJ1-3 NA TRBV24-1 CATSARPTIYF TGTGCCACCAGTGCCAGGCCCACCATATATTTT
NA TRBJ2-7 NA TRBV18 CASSPLVEYEQYF TGTGCCAGCTCACCCCTCGTTGAGTACGAGCAGTACTTC
NA TRBJ2-5 NA TRBV27 CASSLRGQETQYF TGTGCCAGCAGTTTACGGGGTCAAGAGACCCAGTACTTC
few TRBJ2-2 NA TRBV5-1 CASSLPGGSGNTGELFF TGCGCCAGCAGCTTGCCCGGGGGTAGCGGGAACACCGGGGAGCTGTTTTTT
NA TRBJ2-3 TRBD2 TRBV27 CASSLMTSGDTQYF TGTGCCAGCAGTTTAATGACTAGCGGAGATACGCAGTATTTT
NA TRBJ2-3 TRBD2 TRBV7-3 CASSSRLAGAPGDTQYF TGTGCCAGCAGCTCGAGACTAGCGGGGGCTCCAGGGGATACGCAGTATTTT
NA TRBJ1-3 NA TRBV4-3 CASRQGGSGSGNTIYF TGCGCCAGCAGGCAAGGAGGAAGTGGGTCTGGAAACACCATATATTTT
NA TRBJ2-1 TRBD2 TRBV5-1 CASSLVAGGPYNEQFF TGCGCCAGCAGCTTGGTTGCGGGAGGGCCCTACAATGAGCAGTTCTTC
NA TRBJ1-3 NA TRBV9 CASSGRELSGNTIYF TGTGCCAGCAGCGGCCGGGAACTCTCTGGAAACACCATATATTTT
NA TRBJ1-4 TRBD1 TRBV19 CASSSSGIRDRVFEKLFF TGTGCCAGTAGTAGTTCCGGAATAAGGGACAGGGTATTTGAAAAACTGTTTTTT
NA TRBJ2-7 TRBD1 TRBV10-3 CAIGPPYTTGQGYEQYF TGTGCCATCGGACCTCCTTATACGACGGGACAGGGTTACGAGCAGTACTTC
NA TRBJ1-2 NA TRBV30 CAWTPWGDVSPTNYGYTF TGTGCCTGGACCCCTTGGGGGGACGTAAGCCCCACTAACTATGGCTACACCTTC
NA TRBJ1-5 NA TRBV28 CASSVSGETDQPQHF TGTGCCAGCAGCGTATCAGGGGAGACCGATCAGCCCCAGCATTTT
few TRBJ1-2 NA TRBV18 CASSSRDGGYTF TGTGCCAGCTCATCCAGGGATGGCGGCTACACCTTC
few TRBJ1-3 NA TRBV10-3 CAIRPQGTISGNTIYF TGTGCCATCAGGCCACAGGGTACCATCTCTGGAAACACCATATATTTT
few TRBJ1-1 TRBD1 TRBV28 CASSTTGEEETEAFF TGTGCCAGCAGTACGACAGGGGAGGAGGAAACTGAAGCTTTCTTT
NA TRBJ1-2 NA TRBV7-9 CASSLVVGYTF TGTGCCAGCAGCTTAGTAGTCGGCTACACCTTC
NA TRBJ1-2 NA TRBV19 CASSIYGQGFYGYTF TGTGCCAGTAGTATTTACGGCCAGGGGTTCTATGGCTACACCTTC
NA TRBJ2-1 TRBD2 TRBV9 CASNPYGGGWNEQFF TGTGCCAGCAACCCCTACGGGGGAGGGTGGAATGAGCAGTTCTTC
NA TRBJ1-3 NA TRBV19 CASSNRDSGNTIYF TGTGCCAGTAGTAACAGAGACTCTGGAAACACCATATATTTT
NA TRBJ1-2 TRBD1 TRBV2 CASSEALWTGKGYTF TGTGCCAGCAGTGAAGCGCTATGGACAGGGAAGGGCTACACCTTC
NA TRBJ1-2 NA TRBV27 CASSFSAGNRGYTF TGTGCCAGCAGTTTTTCCGCAGGGAATAGAGGCTACACCTTC
NA TRBJ1-1 NA TRBV9 CASSAPRGGTFEAFF TGTGCCAGCAGCGCACCCCGCGGGGGGACCTTTGAAGCTTTCTTT
NA TRBJ1-2 NA TRBV28 CATKLQGFGHGYTF TGTGCCACCAAACTACAGGGTTTTGGTCATGGCTACACCTTC
NA TRBJ1-3 NA TRBV5-1 CASSLEARSGNTIYF TGCGCCAGCAGCTTAGAGGCCCGCTCTGGAAACACCATATATTTT
NA TRBJ2-7 NA TRBV27 CASSSYQSGHYEQYF TGTGCCAGCAGCTCATACCAGAGTGGGCACTACGAGCAGTACTTC
NA TRBJ1-1 TRBD1 TRBV14 CASSQTRGLRTEAFF TGTGCCAGCAGCCAAACCAGGGGGCTACGGACTGAAGCTTTCTTT
NA TRBJ2-7 TRBD2 TRBV3-1/TRBV3-2 CASSLLAGGRQNEQYF TGTGCCAGCAGCCTCTTAGCGGGAGGTAGGCAGAACGAGCAGTACTTC
once TRBJ1-2 NA TRBV5-6 CASSPGQQIVGYTF TGTGCCAGCAGCCCCGGACAGCAGATAGTAGGTTACACCTTC
NA TRBJ2-7 TRBD2 TRBV4-3 CASRRGLAESYEQYF TGCGCCAGCAGAAGAGGACTAGCGGAATCCTACGAGCAGTACTTC
NA TRBJ2-1 NA TRBV7-9 CASSLAGSEQFF TGTGCCAGCAGCTTAGCGGGGAGCGAGCAGTTCTTC
NA TRBJ2-7 NA TRBV3-1/TRBV3-2 CASSQSKLPDEQYF TGTGCCAGCAGCCAAAGTAAGCTCCCTGACGAGCAGTACTTC